These 3 T cell receptor beta chains were sequenced from one sample in a study of cytomegalovirus exposure and HLA in healthy donors. The study ran its PCR with 60 Vbeta and 13 Jbeta primers. Clones were read by immunoSEQ multiplex PCR, and TCRdb kept only the in-frame ones, dropping some. The table includes about 92,000 clones, 81% detected once. Material: PBMCs. The receptors originated from a girl aged 2 to 10 in good health and CMV-seropositive.

The CDR3, as DNA: TGTGCCAGCAGTTTAAGTCCGGGGTACGAGCAGTACTTC. Protein sequence: CASSLSPGYEQYF. The chain recombines TRBV27 with TRBJ2-7, with D perhaps TRBD2 (5 bases). Germline assignment: CDR1 MNHEY and CDR2 SMNVEV (reference sequence). V gave up 2 bases and J gave up 4 bases, with 9 bases separating them. The CDR3 has 13 amino acids.

The V and J genes are TRBV27 and TRBJ2-3; 9 nucleotides align to TRBD2. Per the germline V gene, CDR1 is MNHEY and CDR2 is SMNVEV (reference sequence). V lost 6 bases, J lost 3 bases, and 4 bases stayed unmatched. The CDR3 runs 14 residues. The CDR3 loop reads CASSIAGVTDTQYF. CDR3 DNA sequence: TGTGCCAGCAGCATAGCGGGAGTAACAGATACGCAGTATTTT.

This sequence joins TRBV27 and TRBJ1-1; 7 positions agree with TRBD1. The V segment lost 6 bases and the J segment 0 bases; nucleotides outside the gene matches: 7. The CDR3 consists of 15 residues. Looked up from germline, CDR1 is MNHEY and CDR2 is SMNVEV (reference sequence). The CDR3 loop is CASSQGGNMNTEAFF. As DNA, the CDR3 is TGTGCCAGCAGCCAAGGGGGCAACATGAACACTGAAGCTTTCTTT.